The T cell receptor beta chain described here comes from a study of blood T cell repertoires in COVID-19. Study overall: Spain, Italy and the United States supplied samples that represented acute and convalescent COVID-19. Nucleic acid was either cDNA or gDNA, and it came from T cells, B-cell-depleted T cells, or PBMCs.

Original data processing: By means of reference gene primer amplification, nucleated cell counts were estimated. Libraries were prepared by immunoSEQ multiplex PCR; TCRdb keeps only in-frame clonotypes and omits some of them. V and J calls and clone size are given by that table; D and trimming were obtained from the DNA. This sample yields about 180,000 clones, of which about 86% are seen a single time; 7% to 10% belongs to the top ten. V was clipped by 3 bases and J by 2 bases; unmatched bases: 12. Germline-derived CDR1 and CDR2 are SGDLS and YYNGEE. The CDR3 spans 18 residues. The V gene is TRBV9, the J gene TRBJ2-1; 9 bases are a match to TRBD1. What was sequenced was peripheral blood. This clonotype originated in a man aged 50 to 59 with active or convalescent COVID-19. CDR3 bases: TGTGCCAGCAGCGATAACTCAGACAGGGGGTATACCTACAATGAGCAGTTCTTC. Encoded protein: CASSDNSDRGYTYNEQFF.